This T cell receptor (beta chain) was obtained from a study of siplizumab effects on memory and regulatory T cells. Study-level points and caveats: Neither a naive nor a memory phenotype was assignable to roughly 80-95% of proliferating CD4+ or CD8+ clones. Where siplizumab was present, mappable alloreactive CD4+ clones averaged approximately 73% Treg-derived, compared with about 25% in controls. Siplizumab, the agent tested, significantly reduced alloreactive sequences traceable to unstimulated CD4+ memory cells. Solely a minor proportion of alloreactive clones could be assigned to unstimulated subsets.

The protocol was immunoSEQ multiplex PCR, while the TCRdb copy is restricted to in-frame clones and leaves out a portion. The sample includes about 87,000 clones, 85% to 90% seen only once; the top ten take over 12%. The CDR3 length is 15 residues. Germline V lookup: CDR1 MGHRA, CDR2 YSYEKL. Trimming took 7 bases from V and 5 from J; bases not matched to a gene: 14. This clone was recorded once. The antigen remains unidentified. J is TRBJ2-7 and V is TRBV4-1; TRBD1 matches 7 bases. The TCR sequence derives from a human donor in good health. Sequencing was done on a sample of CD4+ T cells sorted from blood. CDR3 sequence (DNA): TGCGCCAGCACCAAAAACCGATTGACAGGGAACGAGCAGTACTTC. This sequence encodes CASTKNRLTGNEQYF.